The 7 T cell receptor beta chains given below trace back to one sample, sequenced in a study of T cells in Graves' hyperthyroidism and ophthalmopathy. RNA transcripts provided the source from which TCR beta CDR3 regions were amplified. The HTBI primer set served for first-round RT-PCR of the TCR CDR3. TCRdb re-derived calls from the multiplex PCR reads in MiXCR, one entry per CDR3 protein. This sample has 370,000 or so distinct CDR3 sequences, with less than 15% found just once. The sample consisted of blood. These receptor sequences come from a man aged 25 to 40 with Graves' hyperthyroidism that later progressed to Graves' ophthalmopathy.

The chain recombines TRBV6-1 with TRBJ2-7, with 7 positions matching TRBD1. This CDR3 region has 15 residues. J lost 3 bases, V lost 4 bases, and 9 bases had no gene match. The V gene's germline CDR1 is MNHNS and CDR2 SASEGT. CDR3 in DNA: TGTGCCAGCAGTGTATCCCGGGACAGTAGCTACGAGCAGTACTTC. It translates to CASSVSRDSSYEQYF.

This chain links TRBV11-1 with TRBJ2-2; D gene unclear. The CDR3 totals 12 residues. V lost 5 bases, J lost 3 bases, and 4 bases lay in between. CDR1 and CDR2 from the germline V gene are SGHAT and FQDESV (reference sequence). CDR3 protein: CASSKYTGELFF. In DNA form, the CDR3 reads TGTGCCAGCAGCAAATACACCGGGGAGCTGTTTTTT.

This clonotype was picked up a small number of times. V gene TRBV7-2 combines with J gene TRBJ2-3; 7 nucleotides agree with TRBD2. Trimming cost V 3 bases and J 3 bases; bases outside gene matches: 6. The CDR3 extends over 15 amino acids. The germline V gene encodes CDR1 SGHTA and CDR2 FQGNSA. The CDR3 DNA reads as TGTGCCAGCAGCTTTACGCGGGGGAGTACAGATACGCAGTATTTT. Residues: CASSFTRGSTDTQYF.

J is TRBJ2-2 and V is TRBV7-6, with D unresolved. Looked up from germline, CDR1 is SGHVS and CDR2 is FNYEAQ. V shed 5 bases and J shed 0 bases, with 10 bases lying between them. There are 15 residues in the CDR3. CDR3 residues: CASSPATANTGELFF. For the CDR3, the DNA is TGTGCCAGCAGCCCCGCAACAGCGAACACCGGGGAGCTGTTTTTT.

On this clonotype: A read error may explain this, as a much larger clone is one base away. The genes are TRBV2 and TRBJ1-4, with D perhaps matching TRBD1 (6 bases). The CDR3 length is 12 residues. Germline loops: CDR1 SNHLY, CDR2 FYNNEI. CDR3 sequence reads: CVSTGRNEKLFF. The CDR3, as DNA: TGTGTCAGCACAGGGAGAAATGAAAAACTGTTTTTT. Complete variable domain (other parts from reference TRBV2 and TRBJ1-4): EPEVTQTPSHQVTQMGQEVILRCVPISNHLYFYWYRQILGQKVEFLVSFYNNEISEKSEIFDDQFSVERPDGSNFTLKIRSTKLEDSAMYFCVSTGRNEKLFFGSGTQLSVL.

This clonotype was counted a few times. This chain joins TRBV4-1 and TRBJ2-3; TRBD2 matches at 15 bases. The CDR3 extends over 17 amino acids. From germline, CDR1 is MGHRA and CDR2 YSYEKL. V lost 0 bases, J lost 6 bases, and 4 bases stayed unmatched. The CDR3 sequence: CASSQEGLAGGRDTQYF. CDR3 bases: TGCGCCAGCAGCCAAGAAGGACTAGCGGGGGGGCGGGATACGCAGTATTTT.

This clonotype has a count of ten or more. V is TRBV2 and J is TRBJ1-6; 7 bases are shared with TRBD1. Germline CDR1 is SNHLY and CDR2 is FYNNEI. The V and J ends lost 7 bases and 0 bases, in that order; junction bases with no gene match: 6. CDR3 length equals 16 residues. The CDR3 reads CASTPDRPSYNSPLHF. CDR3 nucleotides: TGTGCCAGCACCCCGGACAGGCCCTCCTATAATTCACCCCTCCACTTT.